This passage covers 7 T cell receptor beta chains from one sample sequenced in a study of CD8+ T cells in alopecia areata. TCR sequencing used cDNA made by reverse transcription of extracted RNA. Only in-frame clones appear in the TCRdb table, and some are missing; sequencing was by immunoSEQ multiplex PCR. The table lists 150,000 or so clones, more than 85% of them singletons. Stated treatment: oral pan-JAK inhibitor, 5-10 mg twice daily. Sequenced material: CD8+ T cells sorted from blood, taken at week 4, from a patient treated with tofacitinib. The source of these receptors is a human donor with alopecia areata.

Worth noting for this clone: Sequence at one end of the junction differs from germline and may be a read error. The V gene is TRBV19, the J gene TRBJ2-4; 11 nucleotides agree with TRBD2. Per germline, CDR1 LNHDA and CDR2 SQIVND (reference sequence). This CDR3 region has 21 residues. This chain's CDR3 is CASRIGGRGLAGGLAKNIQYF. CDR3 nucleotide sequence: TGTGCCAGTAGGATAGGCGGCAGAGGACTAGCGGGCGGTCTAGCCAAAAACATTCAGTACTTC.

The genes are TRBV9 and TRBJ2-5; 9 nucleotides match TRBD2. Germline CDR1 SGDLS, CDR2 YYNGEE. This CDR3 spans 15 amino acids. V dropped 4 bases and J dropped 2; count of bases not matched to a gene: 6. CDR3 sequence (DNA): TGTGCCAGCAGCTGGACTAGCGTAGCGCAAGAGACCCAGTACTTC. Protein: CASSWTSVAQETQYF.

The chain has TRBV7-6 and TRBJ2-7; TRBD2 matches 9 bases. With 1 base clipped from V and 3 bases from J, the junction kept 4 bases outside the gene matches. The CDR3 is 15 residues long. The germline gives CDR1 SGHVS, CDR2 FNYEAQ. Here the CDR3 reads CASSLEGGGDYEQYF. The CDR3, as DNA: TGTGCCAGCAGCTTAGAAGGCGGGGGGGACTACGAGCAGTACTTC. Together with reference TRBV7-6 and TRBJ2-7, the CDR3 gives the full variable domain: GAGVSQSPRYKVTKRGQDVALRCDPISGHVSLYWYRQALGQGPEFLTYFNYEAQQDKSGLPNDRFSAERPEGSISTLTIQRTEQRDSAMYRCASSLEGGGDYEQYFGPGTRLTVT.

This sequence joins TRBV27 and TRBJ2-2; 9 bases map to TRBD2. J lost 3 bases, V lost 6 bases, and 14 bases had no gene match. Germline CDR1 and CDR2: MNHEY and SMNVEV (reference sequence). CDR3 length: 18 amino acids. Here the CDR3 reads CASSSVAGVTEYTGELFF. CDR3 sequence (DNA): TGTGCCAGCAGCTCCGTAGCGGGAGTAACGGAATACACCGGGGAGCTGTTTTTT.

Only a few counts were recorded for this clone. The J gene is TRBJ2-1, the V gene TRBV28; D perhaps matches TRBD1 (5 bases). Germline loops: CDR1 MDHEN, CDR2 SYDVKM. The CDR3 consists of 12 residues. V was pared by 6 bases and J by 9 bases, with 12 bases between. This chain's CDR3 is CASRTVNREQFF. In nucleotides, the CDR3 is TGTGCCAGCAGGACAGTGAACCGTGAGCAGTTCTTC.

The gene calls are TRBV4-1 and TRBJ2-7; D may be TRBD1 or TRBD2 (5 bases each). V was trimmed by 1 base and J by 2 bases, leaving 12 bases between them. Germline lookup yields CDR1 MGHRA and CDR2 YSYEKL. The length of the CDR3 is 15 residues. The CDR3, as DNA: TGCGCCAGCAGCCAAGTGGGGGACGGTACCTACGAGCAGTACTTC. Translated, it gives CASSQVGDGTYEQYF.

V is TRBV29-1 and J is TRBJ2-2; D possibly corresponds to TRBD2 (6 bases). V was trimmed by 3 bases and J by 3 bases, leaving 14 bases between them. This CDR3 is 15 amino acids long. Germline-derived CDR1 and CDR2 are SQVTM and ANQGSEA. CDR3 in DNA: TGCAGCGTTGAGGGGTCGGGGGTCGACACCGGGGAGCTGTTTTTT. This encodes CSVEGSGVDTGELFF.